This entry lists 16 T cell receptor beta chains sequenced from one sample in a study of blood T cell repertoires in COVID-19. Repertoires were generated with immunoSEQ multiplex PCR, while TCRdb's copy carries only in-frame clones and drops some. The data show some 300,000 clones, with 89% seen just once and about 9.5% held by the top ten. The sequenced sample was PBMCs or T cells enriched from blood (not recorded which). Receptors originate from a woman aged 35 to 49 who had recovered from COVID-19.

The V call is TRBV27, the J call TRBJ2-1, with TRBD2 as a possible D gene (6 bases). In germline, CDR1 is MNHEY, CDR2 SMNVEV (reference sequence). The germline V and J ends were trimmed by 8 bases and 4 bases, with 15 bases remaining between them. The length of the CDR3 is 14 residues. DNA of the CDR3: TGTGCCAGCCACCCTGCAGGGAGGTACAATGAGCAGTTCTTC. Residues: CASHPAGRYNEQFF.

The V and J genes are TRBV11-2 and TRBJ1-2; no reliable D call. This CDR3 region has 13 residues. Germline-derived CDR1 and CDR2 are SGHAT and FQNNGV. V lost 3 bases to trimming and J lost 4 bases, with 9 bases between them. CDR3 sequence (DNA): TGTGCCAGCAGCTTCGGACTTAGCTATGGCTACACCTTC. Translation: CASSFGLSYGYTF.

The chain employs TRBV7-8 and TRBJ2-1; 7 nucleotides line up with TRBD2. The V gene end was trimmed by 6 bases and the J gene end by 2 bases; junction bases not matched to a gene: 7. Germline V CDR1 and CDR2: SGHVS, FQNEAQ. The CDR3 length is 15 residues. The CDR3 region is CASRLGGGAYNEQFF. The CDR3 DNA follows: TGTGCCAGCAGACTTGGGGGAGGGGCCTACAATGAGCAGTTCTTC.

The gene calls are TRBV4-3 and TRBJ2-1, with D unresolved. The CDR3 length is 14 residues. Germline values: CDR1 LGHNA, CDR2 YSLEER. V was clipped by 0 bases and J by 7 bases, with 10 bases between them. This chain's CDR3 is CASSQEVVSNEQFF. For the CDR3, the DNA is TGCGCCAGCAGCCAAGAGGTAGTATCGAATGAGCAGTTCTTC.

V is TRBV11-2 and J is TRBJ2-2; 8 nucleotides align to TRBD2. The J segment lost 5 bases and the V segment lost 5 bases, leaving 10 bases of the junction unmatched. CDR1 is SGHAT and CDR2 is FQNNGV in the germline V gene. The CDR3 is made up of 16 amino acids. CDR3: CASSRHLREVTGELFF. As DNA, the CDR3 is TGTGCCAGCAGCCGGCACCTGCGGGAGGTAACCGGGGAGCTGTTTTTT.

This rearrangement joins TRBV7-3 to TRBJ2-3, with D tentatively TRBD2 (5 bases). Germline V CDR1 and CDR2: SGHTA, FQGTGA. Trimming shortened V by 5 bases and J by 8 bases, and 14 bases separated the two germline ends. This CDR3 is 13 amino acids long. CDR3 sequence reads: CASSPQWTGTQYF. CDR3 DNA sequence: TGTGCCAGCAGCCCACAGTGGACTGGTACGCAGTATTTT.

The genes are TRBV24-1 and TRBJ2-7; 7 nucleotides agree with TRBD1. CDR1 and CDR2 from the germline V gene are KGHDR and SFDVKD. The CDR3 has 14 amino acids. V lost 3 bases and J lost 2; bases outside the gene matches: 3. The CDR3 is CATSDTGTAYEQYF. The CDR3 DNA sequence: TGTGCCACCAGTGATACCGGGACAGCCTACGAGCAGTACTTC.

This chain connects TRBV27 to TRBJ2-2; TRBD2 matches 14 bases. V shed 5 bases and J 6 bases; nucleotides not matched to a gene: 8. The germline CDR1 and CDR2 sequences are MNHEY and SMNVEV (reference sequence). The CDR3 has 17 residues. CDR3 protein: CASSPSVGLAGAGELFF. The CDR3, as DNA: TGTGCCAGCAGTCCATCGGTGGGACTAGCGGGAGCCGGGGAGCTGTTTTTT.

The rearrangement links TRBV7-3 to TRBJ2-1; D is uncertain. From germline, CDR1 is SGHTA and CDR2 FQGTGA. Trimming took 5 bases from V and 0 from J, leaving 11 bases between them. The CDR3 has 15 residues. CDR3 region: CASSPAASSYNEQFF. CDR3 DNA sequence: TGTGCCAGCAGCCCCGCCGCGAGCTCCTACAATGAGCAGTTCTTC. Variable domain in full (rest from reference TRBV7-3 and TRBJ2-1): GAGVSQTPSNKVTEKGKYVELRCDPISGHTALYWYRQSLGQGPEFLIYFQGTGAADDSGLPNDRFFAVRPEGSVSTLKIQRTERGDSAVYLCASSPAASSYNEQFFGPGTRLTVL.

The J gene is TRBJ2-7, the V gene TRBV5-6; 10 bases agree with TRBD2. The CDR3 has 15 residues. J was trimmed by 1 base and V by 4 bases; bases with no gene match: 5. Germline V lookup: CDR1 SGHDT, CDR2 YYEEEE. The CDR3: CASSTGGLASYEQYF. The CDR3 nucleotides read TGTGCCAGCAGCACGGGGGGACTAGCGTCCTACGAGCAGTACTTC.

CDR3 loop: CASSPRTRQVNTEAFF. As DNA, the CDR3 is TGTGCCAGCAGCCCTCGGACTCGACAGGTGAACACTGAAGCTTTCTTT. The chain carries TRBV11-2 and TRBJ1-1; D perhaps matches TRBD1 (6 bases). There are 16 residues in the CDR3. Trimming removed 5 bases at V and 0 bases at J, with 16 bases between. Germline V gives CDR1 SGHAT, CDR2 FQNNGV.

This clone was detected once. This chain joins TRBV11-3 and TRBJ2-3; the match to TRBD1 covers 7 bases. The CDR3 length is 15 residues. Germline CDR1 is SGHNT and CDR2 is YENEEA. Losses at the gene ends were 5 bases for V and 0 bases for J; bases not matched to a gene: 5. CDR3 amino acids: CASSPTGSSTDTQYF. The CDR3, as DNA: TGTGCCAGCAGCCCGACAGGGTCCAGCACAGATACGCAGTATTTT.

This sequence joins TRBV3-1 (or the pseudogene TRBV3-2) and TRBJ1-5; no reliable D call. CDR1 is LGHDT and CDR2 is YNNKEL in the germline V gene (reference sequence). The CDR3 contains 14 residues. V dropped 0 bases and J dropped 9 bases, with 12 bases sitting between them. CDR3 sequence reads: CASSQEAGFGPQHF. The CDR3 DNA follows: TGTGCCAGCAGCCAAGAAGCAGGATTCGGGCCCCAGCATTTT.

This clone was detected once. The chain links TRBV7-8 to TRBJ2-7, with TRBD1 identical over 8 bases. CDR3 length equals 15 residues. The V gene's germline CDR1 is SGHVS and CDR2 FQNEAQ. After removal of 6 bases from V and 1 base from J, the junction contained 8 bases not matched to a gene. CDR3 nucleotide sequence: TGTGCCAGCAGGCAGCCGACAGGGGCGTCCTACGAGCAGTACTTC. Encoded protein: CASRQPTGASYEQYF.

The J gene is TRBJ1-6, the V gene TRBV19; unclear D gene. V was clipped by 5 bases and J by 1 base, with 15 bases between them. The CDR3 runs 17 residues. The germline CDR1 and CDR2 sequences are LNHDA and SQIVND (reference sequence). The CDR3 spells CASSLDTGGSYNSPLHF. The CDR3 DNA sequence: TGTGCCAGTAGTCTTGACACCGGAGGGTCCTATAATTCACCCCTCCACTTT.

The genes are TRBV11-3 and TRBJ1-1; 10 positions match TRBD1. The V segment lost 5 bases and the J segment 3 bases; nucleotides outside the gene matches: 0. The CDR3 has 13 residues. Germline V gene lookup returns CDR1 SGHNT and CDR2 YENEEA. CDR3 sequence: CASSGQGDTEAFF. CDR3 in DNA: TGTGCCAGCAGCGGACAGGGGGACACTGAAGCTTTCTTT.